The rows below give T cell receptor beta chains drawn from one sample of a study of T-cell reconstitution after alpha-beta-depleted transplantation in children. MiXCR, applied by TCRdb to the PCR reads, yields one record per CDR3 protein. The sample yields some 350,000 distinct CDR3 sequences, around 10% seen once. The source was PBMCs from the stem cell graft donor, collected from the stem cell graft. The origin of the receptors is a human donor who donated a stem cell graft to a child with acute lymphoblastic leukemia. CDR3s leave out the opening cysteine and the closing phenylalanine or tryptophan.

V gene	CDR3 protein
TRBV20-1	SARSRAGPYEQY
TRBV5-1	ASSPGLAGGPWNEQF
TRBV7-3	ASSLRSPGGTDTQY
TRBV28	ASSAGLAGVHTQY
TRBV6-1	ASTPNPVRQGGETQY
TRBV18	ASSPASGRTDTQY
TRBV27	ASSLVLGGELF
TRBV4-3	ASSQKGRGDLEQY
TRBV7-9	ASSPTGWSSYNEQF
TRBV20-1	SASNWQETQY
TRBV6-1	ASSEGIGGWGYGYT
TRBV7-9	ASSLAVGPYNEQF
TRBV7-8	ASSSRQTNSNQPQH
TRBV15	ATTGVTGELF
TRBV11-2	ASSPAGTSAFEQY
TRBV29-1	SVRGSNEKLF
TRBV15	ATSRDWSDTQY
TRBV7-2	ASSLFHGIAGEQY
TRBV7-9	ASSLGQGLHTQY
TRBV10-3	AIRQGRGMNTEAF
TRBV7-3	ASSLTLPSHEQF
TRBV20-1	SAPVGPGQGDLETQY
TRBV7-9	ASSLDQGVNTEAF
TRBV4-2	ASSQVNGAPEY
TRBV11-2	ASSSGLAGSYEQY
TRBV12-3/TRBV12-4	ASSFSGAVNQPQH
TRBV7-3	ASSLIRGLDNEQF
TRBV4-1	ASSQDRASNEKLF
TRBV20-1	SPRGYPNYEQY
TRBV20-1	SARLQGAPNTGELF
TRBV28	ASAAGSLETQY
TRBV7-2	ASSLTIAGVHEQY
TRBV10-3	AISESRQGWFTDTQY
TRBV6-2/TRBV6-3	ASRWDPVDEQF
TRBV4-3	ASSQEGAPGGYNEQF
TRBV11-2	ASSPVDRGPSGGPEQF
TRBV11-2	ASSLAAGQGLYEQY
TRBV20-1	SAVTGGGNQPQH
TRBV5-1	ASSLGPSTGELF
TRBV7-2	ASSLAPVTDTQY
TRBV7-8	ASSSRGNSGDYNEQF
TRBV14	ASSQDLSAGKAGELF
TRBV12-3/TRBV12-4	ASSLGTSSFEQY
TRBV5-1	ASSIGLANYEQY
TRBV4-1	ASSQLGLAGNEQY
TRBV5-5	ASSLAGSNTGELF
TRBV5-1	ASSWGTGGTVGYT
TRBV12-3/TRBV12-4	ASSPQVAGNTIY
TRBV5-1	ASSLVGQGGETQY